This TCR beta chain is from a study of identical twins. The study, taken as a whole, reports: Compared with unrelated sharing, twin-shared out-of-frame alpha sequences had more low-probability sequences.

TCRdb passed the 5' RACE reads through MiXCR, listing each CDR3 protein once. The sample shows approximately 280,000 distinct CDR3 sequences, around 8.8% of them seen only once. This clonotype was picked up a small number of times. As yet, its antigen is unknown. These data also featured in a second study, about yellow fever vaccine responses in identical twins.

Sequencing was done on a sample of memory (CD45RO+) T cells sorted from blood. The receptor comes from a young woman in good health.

As DNA, the CDR3 is TGTGCCAGCAGCCAAGGGGACAGTAACACCGGGGAGCTGTTTTTT. Residues: CASSQGDSNTGELFF. V usage is TRBV4-2 and J usage is TRBJ2-2; 7 bases are shared with TRBD1. The CDR3 spans 15 residues. CDR1 is LGHNA and CDR2 is YNFKEQ in the germline V gene. Trimming cost V 1 base and J 2 bases; bases outside gene matches: 1.